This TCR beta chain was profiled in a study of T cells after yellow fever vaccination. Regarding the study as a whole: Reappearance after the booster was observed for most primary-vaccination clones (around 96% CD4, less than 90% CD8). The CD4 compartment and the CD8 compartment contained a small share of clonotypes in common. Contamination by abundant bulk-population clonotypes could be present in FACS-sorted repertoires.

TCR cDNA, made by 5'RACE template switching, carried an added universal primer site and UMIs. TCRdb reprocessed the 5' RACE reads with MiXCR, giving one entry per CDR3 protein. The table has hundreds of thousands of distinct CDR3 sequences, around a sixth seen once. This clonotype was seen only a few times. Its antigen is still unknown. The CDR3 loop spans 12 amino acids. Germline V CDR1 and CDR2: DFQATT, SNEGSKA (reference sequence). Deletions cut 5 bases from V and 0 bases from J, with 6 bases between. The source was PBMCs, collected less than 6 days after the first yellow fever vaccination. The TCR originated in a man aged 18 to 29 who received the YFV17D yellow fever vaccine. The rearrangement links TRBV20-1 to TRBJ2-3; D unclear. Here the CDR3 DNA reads TGCAGTGCTTACTCTAGCACAGATACGCAGTATTTT. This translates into CSAYSSTDTQYF.